A selection of T cell receptor beta chains follows, all from one sample in a study of human versus mouse CDR3 diversity and MHC coevolution. Sequenced by immunoSEQ multiplex PCR; TCRdb stores in-frame clones only, minus some. This sample has about 60,000 clones, with just under 95% found just once. Sequenced: naive CD4+ T cells from blood. The receptor set was obtained from a person between 55 and 69 years old in good health. CDR3s include the opening cysteine and the closing phenylalanine or tryptophan. D genes are given only for firm matches. Rows give clone size only sometimes, using once, few, many, or a class for an expanded clone.

abundance,j_gene,v_gene,d_gene,CDR3nt,CDR3aa
NA,TRBJ1-1,TRBV7-8,NA,TGTGCCAGCAGCTCCGGGAGGGGTGAAGCTTTCTTT,CASSSGRGEAFF
NA,TRBJ2-1,TRBV9,TRBD2,TGTGCCAGCAGCGCCTCCCAGGGGACTAGCGGAGTTTACATTGGGAATGAGCAGTTCTTC,CASSASQGTSGVYIGNEQFF
NA,TRBJ2-3,TRBV14,TRBD2,TGTGCCAGCGGGAGGGAGGGGCTGGGAGATACGCAGTATTTT,CASGREGLGDTQYF
NA,TRBJ2-3,TRBV15,NA,TGTGCCACCAGCAGGACAGGGGGCTTGTTAGCGGGAGATCGAGATACGCAGTATTTT,CATSRTGGLLAGDRDTQYF
NA,TRBJ2-4,TRBV6-1,TRBD2,TGTGCCAGCAGTGGCGCCCCCGGGACTAGCGAGTCCCTAGCCAAAAACATTCAGTACTTC,CASSGAPGTSESLAKNIQYF
NA,TRBJ2-7,TRBV29-1,TRBD2,TGCAGCGCCGGCGGGCGTAATAGCGGGAGATACGAGCAGTACTTC,CSAGGRNSGRYEQYF
once,TRBJ2-1,TRBV5-1,TRBD2,TGCGCCAGCAGCCCGACTAGCGGGAGCTCCTACAATGAGCAGTTCTTC,CASSPTSGSSYNEQFF
NA,TRBJ1-2,TRBV7-2,NA,TGTGCCAGCAGCCCAACGACTGGGGCTTATGGCTACACCTTC,CASSPTTGAYGYTF
NA,TRBJ2-5,TRBV2,NA,TGTGCCAGCAGCAACCGGGACTACCAAGAGACCCAGTACTTC,CASSNRDYQETQYF
NA,TRBJ2-3,TRBV5-1,TRBD1,TGCGCCAGCAGCTTAACCCCACCGGGACAGCTCAGCACAGATACGCAGTATTTT,CASSLTPPGQLSTDTQYF
NA,TRBJ1-3,TRBV5-1,NA,TGCGCCAGCAGCTTGGGACCCGCATCGGGTGGAAACACCATATATTTT,CASSLGPASGGNTIYF
NA,TRBJ2-7,TRBV19,TRBD1,TGTGCCAGTACCCCGCGGACAGGGGGAGGGTACGAGCAGTACTTC,CASTPRTGGGYEQYF
NA,TRBJ2-1,TRBV6-5,TRBD2,TGTGCCAGCAGTTTTAGCGGGAGGGCCGCCTACAATGAGCAGTTCTTC,CASSFSGRAAYNEQFF
NA,TRBJ1-2,TRBV14,TRBD1,TGTGCCAGCAGCCAAGAACAGGGGACGAACTATGGCTACACCTTC,CASSQEQGTNYGYTF
NA,TRBJ1-1,TRBV5-1,NA,TGCGCCAGCAGTGACTCAGGGACACTGAACACTGAAGCTTTCTTT,CASSDSGTLNTEAFF
NA,TRBJ2-5,TRBV11-3,NA,TGTGCCAGCAGCTTAGACAGGCAAGAGACCCAGTACTTC,CASSLDRQETQYF
NA,TRBJ2-3,TRBV9,NA,TGTGCCAGCAGCGTAGATGGCGGGCCCACAGATACGCAGTATTTT,CASSVDGGPTDTQYF
NA,TRBJ2-7,TRBV11-2,TRBD1,TGTGCCAGCAGCTTAGCAGGGACAGGCCTCTCCTACGAGCAGTACTTC,CASSLAGTGLSYEQYF
NA,TRBJ2-1,TRBV19,TRBD1,TGTGCCAGTAGTACCTCAGGGGGCAGTTCCTACAATGAGCAGTTCTTC,CASSTSGGSSYNEQFF
NA,TRBJ2-2,TRBV9,NA,TGTGCCAGCAGCGTACAGACGAACACCGGGGAGCTGTTTTTT,CASSVQTNTGELFF
NA,TRBJ2-1,TRBV6-4,TRBD1,TGTGCCAGCCGCCGGGACAGGGGGCACAATGAGCAGTTCTTC,CASRRDRGHNEQFF
NA,TRBJ2-1,TRBV5-6,TRBD2,TGTGCCAGCAGCTTACTAGCGATCAGCTCCTACAATGAGCAGTTCTTC,CASSLLAISSYNEQFF
NA,TRBJ2-7,TRBV29-1,TRBD2,TGCAGCGTTGAGTCCCCAGCGGGAGACGGCGAGCAGTACTTC,CSVESPAGDGEQYF
NA,TRBJ2-5,TRBV29-1,TRBD1,TGCAGCGTCGCCGGGACAGGGATACGAGAGACCCAGTACTTC,CSVAGTGIRETQYF
NA,TRBJ2-3,TRBV29-1,TRBD1,TGCAGCGTCGGACAGGGGAGGGCAGATACGCAGTATTTT,CSVGQGRADTQYF
NA,TRBJ1-5,TRBV7-9,NA,TGTGCCAGCAGCTTAGGGGGCGCCGATCAGCCCCAGCATTTT,CASSLGGADQPQHF
NA,TRBJ1-1,TRBV6-6,NA,TGTGCCAGCAGTTACTTTTCTTCCGCTGAAGCTTTCTTT,CASSYFSSAEAFF
NA,TRBJ1-4,TRBV7-9,NA,TGTGCCAGCAGCTCCGACTATGGGGTTACTAATGAAAAACTGTTTTTT,CASSSDYGVTNEKLFF
NA,TRBJ1-2,TRBV28,TRBD1,TGTGCCAGCAGCCTCCGGAGGGGGCGCGGCTACACCTTC,CASSLRRGRGYTF
NA,TRBJ1-4,TRBV5-1,TRBD1,TGCGCCAGCACCCCCGGGACAGGGATAGAAAAACTGTTTTTT,CASTPGTGIEKLFF
NA,TRBJ2-1,TRBV11-3,TRBD1,TGTGCCAGCAGCTTAGGCCGCTCAGGGGGTGCCCATGAGCAGTTCTTC,CASSLGRSGGAHEQFF
NA,TRBJ2-7,TRBV7-9,TRBD2,TGTGCCACCCAGAATAGCGGGAGAGGATACGAGCAGTACTTC,CATQNSGRGYEQYF
NA,TRBJ2-1,TRBV5-1,TRBD2,TGCGCCAGCAGCTTGGCTGGTAGCGGGAGGGGGAATGAGCAGTTCTTC,CASSLAGSGRGNEQFF
NA,TRBJ2-2,TRBV5-6,NA,TGTGCCAGCAGCTTGGGGCGGCTTGCCGGGGAGCTGTTTTTT,CASSLGRLAGELFF
NA,TRBJ1-1,TRBV6-1,TRBD1,TGTGCCAGCAGTGCACAGGGGACGAACACTGAAGCTTTCTTT,CASSAQGTNTEAFF
NA,TRBJ2-2,TRBV18,TRBD1,TGTGCCAGCTCACCAGTAAGGACAGGGAACACCGGGGAGCTGTTTTTT,CASSPVRTGNTGELFF
once,TRBJ1-2,TRBV25-1,NA,TGTGCCAGCAGTGAATCCGGGGTCGAGGATGGCTACACCTTC,CASSESGVEDGYTF
NA,TRBJ1-2,TRBV5-4,NA,TGTGCCAGCAGCTTGGAGCCAGTTGGGGGCGTCAATGGCTACACCTTC,CASSLEPVGGVNGYTF
NA,TRBJ2-7,TRBV19,TRBD1,TGTGCCAGTAGTAACCAGGGACAGGAACCAAACTACGAGCAGTACTTC,CASSNQGQEPNYEQYF
NA,TRBJ2-3,TRBV5-8,NA,TGTGCCAGCAGCTCTTATACAGATACGCAGTATTTT,CASSSYTDTQYF
NA,TRBJ1-1,TRBV27,NA,TGTGCCAGCAGTCTTCGGGGGGGGGCGGTCACTGAAGCTTTCTTT,CASSLRGGAVTEAFF
once,TRBJ2-3,TRBV9,TRBD1,TGTGCCAGCAGCGTCTCCGGGACAGGAGGTTCAGATACGCAGTATTTT,CASSVSGTGGSDTQYF
NA,TRBJ2-7,TRBV19,TRBD2,TGTGCCAGTAGTATCCTAGCGGGTGACTCCTACGAGCAGTACTTC,CASSILAGDSYEQYF
NA,TRBJ2-5,TRBV5-4,TRBD1,TGTGCCAGCGCTTGGACAGGAGATCAAGAGACCCAGTACTTC,CASAWTGDQETQYF
NA,TRBJ2-3,TRBV5-1,TRBD2,TGCGCCAGCAGCTTGTCCCGGACTAGCGGTTTCGGGGCAGATACGCAGTATTTT,CASSLSRTSGFGADTQYF
NA,TRBJ2-5,TRBV5-1,NA,TGCGCCAGCAGCACACAAGAGACCCAGTACTTC,CASSTQETQYF
NA,TRBJ2-3,TRBV5-6,TRBD1,TGTGCCAGCAGCTTGGGGACACGGACAGGGACCAACATTTTT,CASSLGTRTGTNIF
NA,TRBJ1-1,TRBV20-1,TRBD1,TGCAGTGCCAGGGGGGACAGTGAAGCTTTCTTT,CSARGDSEAFF
NA,TRBJ2-5,TRBV19,NA,TGTGCCAGTAGTATAGGCGGCAGGGTGGAGACCCAGTACTTC,CASSIGGRVETQYF
once,TRBJ1-3,TRBV6-5,NA,TGTGCCAGCAGTGCATCAGGGGTAGCAGGAAACACCATATATTTT,CASSASGVAGNTIYF
NA,TRBJ2-5,TRBV5-5,TRBD2,TGTGCCAGCAGCTTGGGGGGAGGGAGAGAGACCCAGTACTTC,CASSLGGGRETQYF
NA,TRBJ2-1,TRBV7-6,TRBD1,TGTGCCAGCAGTCTCCCAGGGGGCTGGGATGAGCAGTTCTTC,CASSLPGGWDEQFF
NA,TRBJ1-1,TRBV25-1,TRBD1,TGTGCCAGCGGGGAACCAGGGGGAACCTCTCCTGAAGCTTTCTTT,CASGEPGGTSPEAFF
NA,TRBJ2-3,TRBV5-4,NA,TGTGCCAGCAGCTTGGGGAGACAGAGCACAGATACGCAGTATTTT,CASSLGRQSTDTQYF
NA,TRBJ2-2,TRBV2,TRBD2,TGTGCCAGCAAACCCGGACTAGCGGGCGGGGAGCTGTTTTTT,CASKPGLAGGELFF